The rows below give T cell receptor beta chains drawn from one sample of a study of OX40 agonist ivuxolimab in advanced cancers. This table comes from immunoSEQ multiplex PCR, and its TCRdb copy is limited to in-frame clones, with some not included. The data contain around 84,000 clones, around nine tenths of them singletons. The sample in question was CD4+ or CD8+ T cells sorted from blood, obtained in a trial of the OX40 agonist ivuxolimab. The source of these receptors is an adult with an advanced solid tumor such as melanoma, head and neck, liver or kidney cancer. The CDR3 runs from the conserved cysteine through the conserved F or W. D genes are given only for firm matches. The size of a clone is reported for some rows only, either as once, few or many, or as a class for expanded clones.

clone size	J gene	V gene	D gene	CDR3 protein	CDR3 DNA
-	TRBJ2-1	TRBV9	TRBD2	CASSVGIRAGGRSSRVNEQFF	TGTGCCAGCAGCGTAGGCATCAGGGCGGGAGGGCGGTCTTCGAGGGTCAATGAGCAGTTCTTC
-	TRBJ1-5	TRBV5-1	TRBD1	CASSRGQGGGSNQPQHF	TGCGCCAGCAGCAGGGGACAGGGGGGTGGCAGCAATCAGCCCCAGCATTTT
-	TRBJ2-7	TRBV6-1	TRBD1	CASSGPGQDPEQYF	TGTGCCAGCAGTGGTCCGGGACAGGACCCCGAGCAGTACTTC
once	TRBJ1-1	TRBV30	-	CAWGRKGWTEAFF	TGTGCCTGGGGCCGAAAGGGTTGGACTGAAGCTTTCTTT
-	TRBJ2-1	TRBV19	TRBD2	CATNALAGGYNEQFF	TGTGCCACCAATGCTTTAGCGGGGGGTTACAATGAGCAGTTCTTC
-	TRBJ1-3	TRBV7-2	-	CASSSRRGTGNTIYF	TGTGCCAGCAGCTCCCGACGGGGGACGGGAAACACCATATATTTT
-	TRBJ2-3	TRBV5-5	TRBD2	CASSLEWGTGGPRRTDTQYF	TGTGCCAGCAGCTTGGAGTGGGGAACGGGAGGGCCTAGGAGGACAGATACGCAGTATTTT
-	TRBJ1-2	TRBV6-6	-	CASSSGQSYGYTF	TGTGCCAGCAGTTCCGGACAGTCCTATGGCTACACCTTC
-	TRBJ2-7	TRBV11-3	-	CASSPERERGFYEQYF	TGTGCCAGCAGCCCAGAGAGGGAAAGGGGGTTCTACGAGCAGTACTTC
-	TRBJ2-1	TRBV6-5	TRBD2	CASSPSGRALVEQFF	TGTGCCAGCAGCCCAAGCGGGAGGGCCTTGGTTGAGCAGTTCTTC
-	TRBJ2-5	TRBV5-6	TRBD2	CASSLSLAGVGETQYF	TGTGCCAGCAGCTTGTCACTAGCGGGAGTGGGAGAGACCCAGTACTTC
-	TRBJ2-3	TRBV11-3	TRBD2	CASSLVAGVHTQYF	TGTGCCAGCAGCTTGGTAGCGGGAGTACATACGCAGTATTTT
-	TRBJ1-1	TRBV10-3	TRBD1	CAISDRDGGKAFF	TGTGCCATCAGCGACAGGGATGGTGGAAAAGCTTTCTTT
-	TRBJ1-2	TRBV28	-	CASSTSVYGYTF	TGTGCCAGCAGTACCTCGGTGTACGGCTACACCTTC
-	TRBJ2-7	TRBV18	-	CASSPGQDEQYF	TGTGCCAGCTCACCGGGGCAGGACGAGCAGTACTTC
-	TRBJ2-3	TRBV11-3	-	CASSLDQGTTDTQYF	TGTGCCAGCAGCTTAGATCAGGGGACCACAGATACGCAGTATTTT
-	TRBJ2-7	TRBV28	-	CASASPGEQYF	TGTGCCAGCGCGTCGCCCGGGGAGCAGTACTTC
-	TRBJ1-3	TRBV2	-	CASSEGAVLRGNTIYF	TGTGCCAGCAGTGAAGGAGCAGTCCTAAGGGGAAACACCATATATTTT
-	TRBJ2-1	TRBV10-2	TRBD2	CASTLYPGTSVNEQFF	TGCGCCAGCACGCTGTACCCCGGGACTAGCGTCAATGAGCAGTTCTTC
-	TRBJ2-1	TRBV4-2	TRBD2	CASSQDNASGSPGGQFF	TGTGCCAGCAGCCAAGATAATGCTAGCGGGTCCCCCGGGGGGCAGTTCTTC
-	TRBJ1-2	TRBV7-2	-	CASSPGVGAYGYTF	TGTGCCAGCAGCCCAGGAGTGGGCGCCTATGGCTACACCTTC
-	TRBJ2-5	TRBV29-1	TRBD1	CSVKRRQGASETQYF	TGCAGCGTCAAAAGGAGACAGGGGGCGTCAGAGACCCAGTACTTC